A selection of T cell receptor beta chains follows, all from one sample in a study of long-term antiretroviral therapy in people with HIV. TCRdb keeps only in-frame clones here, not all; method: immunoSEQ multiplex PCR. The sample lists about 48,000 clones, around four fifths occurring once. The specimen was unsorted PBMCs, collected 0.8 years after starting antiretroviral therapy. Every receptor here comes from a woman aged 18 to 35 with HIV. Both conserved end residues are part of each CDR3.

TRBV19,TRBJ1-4,CASSFRGVATNEKLFF
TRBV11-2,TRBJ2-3,CASSVGLGMLGTDTQYF
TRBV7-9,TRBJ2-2,CASSQGLEGELTGELFF
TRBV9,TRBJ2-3,CASSVAGHRGTQYF
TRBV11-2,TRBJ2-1,CASSLKIRESYNEQFF
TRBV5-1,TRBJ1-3,CASSDSSGNTIYF
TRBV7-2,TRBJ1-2,CASSLRGAIISYGYTF
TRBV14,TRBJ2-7,CASSQIGRSYEQYF
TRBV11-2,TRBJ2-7,CASSLRGGQGVYEQYF
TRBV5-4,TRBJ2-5,CASSSYKTGGTETQYF
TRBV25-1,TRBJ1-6,CASSANIVSYNSPLHF
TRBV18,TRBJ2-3,CASSPTSGRTDTQYF
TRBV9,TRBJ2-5,CASSVAGDGTQYF
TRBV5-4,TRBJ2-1,CASSPAANWNEQFF
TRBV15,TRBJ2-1,CATSRAPGQAPPSSYNEQFF
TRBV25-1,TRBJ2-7,CASSGGRQYF
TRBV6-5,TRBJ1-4,CASSYDGGRTEKLFF
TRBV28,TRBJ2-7,CASSVREGYEQYF
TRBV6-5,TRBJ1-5,CASFDSALRPQHF
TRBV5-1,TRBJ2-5,CASRVQGRSTGETQYF
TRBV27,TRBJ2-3,CASSLRGSTTDTQYF
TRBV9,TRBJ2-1,CASSVVQRGSGSVF
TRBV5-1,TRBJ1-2,CASSLLQGTYGYTF
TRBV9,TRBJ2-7,CASSQAGGAYEQYF
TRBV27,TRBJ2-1,CASSFFGTSGYNEQFF
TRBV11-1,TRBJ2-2,CASSFGAGNTGELFF
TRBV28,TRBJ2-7,CASTFMDYPYEQYF
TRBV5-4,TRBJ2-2,CASSLVTGYTGELFF
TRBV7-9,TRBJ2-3,CASSLEDTQYF
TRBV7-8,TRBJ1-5,CASSVAFMGSNQPQHF
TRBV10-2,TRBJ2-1,CASRPGLAAYYNEQFF
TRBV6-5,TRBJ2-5,CASIRGGGGLETQYF
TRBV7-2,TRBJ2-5,CASSLWGGETQYF
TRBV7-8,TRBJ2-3,CASSLPGSGGFTDTQYF
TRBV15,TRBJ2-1,CATSRPGQNNEQFF
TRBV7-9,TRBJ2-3,CASSLAGRSPDTQYF
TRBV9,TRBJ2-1,CASKGTDYNEQFF
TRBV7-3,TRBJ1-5,CASSITSNQPQHF
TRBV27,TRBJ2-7,CASPTEHSYEQYF
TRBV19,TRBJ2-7,CASSIRSTGPFGYEQYF
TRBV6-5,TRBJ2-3,CASRTGLSTDTQYF
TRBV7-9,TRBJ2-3,CASSLPGTGGTDTQYF
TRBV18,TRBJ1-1,CASSPPGGTEAFF
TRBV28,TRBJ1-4,CASSRDTLPEKLFF
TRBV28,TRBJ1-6,CASRSGGDHYNSPLHF
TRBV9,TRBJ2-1,CASSLTSGSGNEQFF
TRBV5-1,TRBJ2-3,CASSLGGQREDTQYF
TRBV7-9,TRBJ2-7,CASSNWGAHEQYF